The rows below give T cell receptor beta chains drawn from one sample of a study of blood T cells in healthy people across ages. TCRdb ran MiXCR on the 5' RACE reads and lists one entry per CDR3 protein. Counted here are around 580,000 distinct CDR3 sequences, around 48% occurring once; the ten biggest clones make up around 23%. Input material: blood. Receptors were obtained from a man aged 80 or over in good health. The CDR3 runs from the conserved cysteine through the conserved F or W. A D gene is named only where the DNA matches it firmly. A clone size is listed for some rows: how often the clone was seen (once, few, many), or a class if it is expanded.

.	14	TRBV6-5	many	TRBJ1-2	CASSYSNGNYGYTF	TGTGCCAGCAGTTACTCGAACGGTAACTATGGCTACACCTTC
.	14	TRBV5-1	.	TRBJ2-5	CASSPGSPSETQYF	TGCGCCAGCAGCCCGGGTAGCCCGTCAGAGACCCAGTACTTC
.	15	TRBV24-1	once	TRBJ2-5	CATSDLPGSYETQYF	TGTGCCACCAGTGATTTGCCGGGGAGTTACGAGACCCAGTACTTC
.	13	TRBV9	few	TRBJ2-3	CASSVAGGDTQYF	TGTGCCAGCAGCGTAGCTGGGGGAGATACGCAGTATTTT
.	13	TRBV20-1	once	TRBJ1-1	CSAGRVLQGLAFF	TGCAGTGCTGGCAGGGTATTACAGGGTTTAGCTTTCTTT
.	13	TRBV5-4	.	TRBJ2-1	CASSPSGKDEQFF	TGTGCCAGCAGCCCGAGTGGGAAAGACGAGCAGTTCTTC
.	12	TRBV20-1	.	TRBJ2-3	CSASTRTDTQYF	TGCAGTGCTTCAACGAGGACAGATACGCAGTATTTT
.	14	TRBV10-3	few	TRBJ1-1	CAISESAGLDEAFF	TGTGCCATCAGTGAGTCGGCAGGGTTGGATGAAGCTTTCTTT
TRBD2	17	TRBV6-2/TRBV6-3	.	TRBJ2-1	CASRTSGRGGPYNEQFF	TGTGCCAGCAGAACTAGCGGGAGAGGGGGACCCTACAATGAGCAGTTCTTC
TRBD1	14	TRBV6-4	.	TRBJ2-3	CASSPTGSTDTQYF	TGTGCCAGCTCGCCGACAGGGAGCACAGATACGCAGTATTTT
TRBD2	16	TRBV6-5	many	TRBJ2-3	CASSYRSGRAADTQYF	TGTGCCAGCAGTTACAGAAGCGGGAGGGCGGCAGATACGCAGTATTTT
TRBD1	15	TRBV9	.	TRBJ2-7	CASSPRDSGIYEQYF	TGTGCCAGCAGCCCCCGGGACAGTGGCATCTACGAGCAGTACTTC
TRBD2	13	TRBV20-1	few	TRBJ2-1	CSARRASGNEQFF	TGCAGTGCTAGGCGGGCTAGCGGTAATGAGCAGTTCTTC
.	13	TRBV20-1	.	TRBJ2-5	CSAGGRDQETQYF	TGCAGTGCGGGGGGAAGGGATCAAGAGACCCAGTACTTC
TRBD1	16	TRBV20-1	.	TRBJ2-2	CSARDPSQGGTGELFF	TGCAGTGCTAGAGATCCGTCACAGGGGGGTACCGGGGAGCTGTTTTTT
.	15	TRBV28	few	TRBJ2-2	CASSPYRHNTGELFF	TGTGCCAGCAGCCCCTATCGACACAACACCGGGGAGCTGTTTTTT
.	13	TRBV20-1	.	TRBJ1-5	CSARDLRDQPQHF	TGCAGTGCTAGAGATCTACGGGATCAGCCCCAGCATTTT
TRBD1	15	TRBV12-3/TRBV12-4	.	TRBJ2-7	CASSPQGAITYEQYF	TGTGCCAGCAGTCCGCAGGGGGCGATAACCTACGAGCAGTACTTC
.	19	TRBV7-8	.	TRBJ1-5	CASSKAGTDVFYSNQPQHF	TGTGCCAGCAGCAAAGCCGGGACCGACGTTTTCTATAGCAATCAGCCCCAGCATTTT
TRBD1	18	TRBV9	.	TRBJ2-7	CASSVRPGQGTWPSEQYF	TGTGCCAGCAGCGTCCGTCCGGGACAGGGTACTTGGCCGTCCGAGCAGTACTTC
.	16	TRBV12-3/TRBV12-4	few	TRBJ2-1	CASSLSSGALWNEQFF	TGTGCCAGCAGTTTATCTTCAGGGGCGCTTTGGAATGAGCAGTTCTTC
TRBD1	15	TRBV9	.	TRBJ2-5	CASSPPTGDGAEQYF	TGTGCCAGCAGCCCCCCGACAGGGGACGGGGCTGAGCAGTACTTC
.	14	TRBV24-1	.	TRBJ1-2	CATSDSRGLYGYTF	TGTGCCACCAGTGACTCCCGTGGGCTCTATGGCTACACCTTC
TRBD2	14	TRBV3-1	.	TRBJ2-5	CASSQTTGRETQYF	TGTGCCAGCAGCCAAACCACCGGGAGGGAGACCCAGTACTTC
TRBD1	16	TRBV7-9	.	TRBJ2-5	CASSSDLGQGDETQYF	TGTGCCAGCAGCTCGGACCTGGGACAGGGGGATGAGACCCAGTACTTC
.	14	TRBV19	.	TRBJ2-1	CASSTPSPYNEQFF	TGTGCCAGTAGTACCCCTAGCCCATACAATGAGCAGTTCTTC
.	14	TRBV4-1	.	TRBJ1-2	CASSHAGRGGSYTF	TGCGCCAGCAGCCACGCGGGGCGGGGGGGTAGCTACACCTTC
TRBD2	14	TRBV20-1	.	TRBJ2-5	CSATQLAELETQYF	TGCAGTGCTACACAACTAGCGGAGTTAGAGACCCAGTACTTC
.	15	TRBV2	few	TRBJ2-3	CASSEDGTSTDTQYF	TGTGCCAGCAGTGAAGACGGGACGAGCACAGATACGCAGTATTTT
.	13	TRBV24-1	.	TRBJ2-1	CATSDSTYNEQFF	TGTGCCACCAGTGATTCCACATACAATGAGCAGTTCTTC
.	16	TRBV5-6	.	TRBJ2-5	CASSLGQGRYQETQYF	TGTGCCAGCAGCTTGGGGCAGGGGAGGTACCAAGAGACCCAGTACTTC
.	17	TRBV27	.	TRBJ1-6	CASSLDGPRSLNSPLHF	TGTGCCAGCAGTTTAGATGGGCCCCGGTCCCTAAATTCACCCCTCCACTTT
.	14	TRBV27	.	TRBJ2-1	CASRSPGPFNEQFF	TGTGCCAGCAGGTCGCCCGGGCCGTTCAATGAGCAGTTCTTC
.	14	TRBV7-2	.	TRBJ1-1	CASSLWATSTEAFF	TGTGCCAGCAGCTTATGGGCGACGTCCACTGAAGCTTTTTTT
.	13	TRBV20-1	.	TRBJ1-2	CSARAEANYGFTF	TGCAGTGCTAGGGCAGAAGCTAACTATGGCTTCACCTTC
.	13	TRBV5-1	.	TRBJ2-7	CASSSALSYEQYF	TGCGCCAGCAGCAGTGCCCTCAGCTACGAGCAGTACTTC
.	15	TRBV7-2	.	TRBJ1-2	CASSLVRAGNYGYTF	TGTGCCAGCAGCTTAGTCCGGGCGGGCAACTATGGCTACACCTTC
.	14	TRBV7-2	.	TRBJ2-1	CASSLGEIGNEQFF	TGTGCCAGCAGCTTAGGCGAGATAGGGAATGAGCAGTTCTTC
.	17	TRBV7-9	.	TRBJ1-5	CASSLGQGGFGEQPQHF	TGTGCCAGCAGCTTGGGGCAGGGCGGGTTTGGAGAACAGCCCCAGCATTTT
TRBD1	15	TRBV28	.	TRBJ1-2	CASIDPPRTGDGYTF	TGTGCCAGCATCGACCCTCCGAGGACAGGGGATGGCTACACCTTC
TRBD2	12	TRBV29-1	.	TRBJ2-7	CSAGTSLGEQYF	TGCAGCGCCGGGACTAGCCTGGGCGAGCAGTACTTC
.	16	TRBV5-1	.	TRBJ2-1	CASSLASSGLYNEQFF	TGCGCCAGCAGCTTGGCCAGTAGCGGCCTATACAATGAGCAGTTCTTC
.	16	TRBV7-9	many	TRBJ2-3	CASSLDGPGAVDTQYF	TGTGCCAGCAGCTTAGATGGACCGGGGGCTGTAGATACGCAGTATTTT
TRBD2	14	TRBV20-1	.	TRBJ2-7	CSARGLAGNYEQYF	TGCAGTGCTAGGGGACTAGCGGGGAACTACGAGCAGTACTTC
.	13	TRBV5-5	.	TRBJ2-1	CASSLLRKGEQFF	TGTGCCAGCAGCTTGCTTAGAAAGGGTGAGCAGTTCTTC
.	17	TRBV6-6	many	TRBJ2-3	CASIPGTLEDLVNTQYF	TGTGCCAGCATCCCAGGCACTCTAGAGGATTTGGTAAATACGCAGTATTTT
TRBD1	16	TRBV28	.	TRBJ1-6	CASSRRGTGQNSPLHF	TGTGCCAGCAGCCGTAGGGGGACAGGTCAGAATTCACCCCTCCACTTT
TRBD1	16	TRBV20-1	.	TRBJ2-3	CSAFNPTGTGANTQYF	TGCAGTGCTTTTAATCCCACCGGGACAGGGGCAAATACGCAGTATTTT
TRBD1	15	TRBV6-5	.	TRBJ2-5	CASSQRGQALSERYF	TGTGCCAGCAGTCAGAGGGGACAGGCGTTATCTGAGCGGTACTTC
.	13	TRBV6-2/TRBV6-3	few	TRBJ2-1	CASSYERPNEQFF	TGTGCCAGCAGTTACGAAAGGCCAAATGAGCAGTTCTTC
TRBD1	16	TRBV5-5	.	TRBJ1-5	CASSLVYGGGGQPQHF	TGTGCCAGCAGCTTGGTGTATGGAGGGGGCGGGCAGCCCCAGCATTTT
.	12	TRBV6-2/TRBV6-3	.	TRBJ2-5	CAISFRGQTQYF	TGTGCCATCAGTTTCAGGGGCCAGACCCAGTACTTC
.	13	TRBV19	.	TRBJ2-5	CASNDGHQETQYF	TGTGCCAGTAACGACGGGCACCAAGAGACCCAGTACTTC
.	14	TRBV29-1	.	TRBJ1-1	CSELPARGVTEAFF	TGCAGCGAACTACCAGCCAGGGGTGTAACTGAAGCTTTCTTT
.	15	TRBV6-5	many	TRBJ2-1	CASSPSEGIYNEQFF	TGTGCCAGCAGTCCCTCGGAGGGGATCTACAATGAGCAGTTCTTC
TRBD1	17	TRBV4-3	few	TRBJ1-6	CASSQDPGQNYNSPLHF	TGCGCCAGCAGCCAAGACCCGGGACAGAACTATAATTCACCCCTCCACTTT
TRBD1	15	TRBV9	.	TRBJ1-6	CASSTGTGENSPLHF	TGTGCCAGCAGCACAGGGACAGGGGAAAATTCACCCCTCCACTTT
.	15	TRBV5-1	.	TRBJ1-5	CASSSGGLSNQPQHF	TGCGCCAGCAGCTCGGGGGGCTTGAGCAATCAGCCCCAGCATTTT
TRBD2	15	TRBV7-2	few	TRBJ2-3	CASSLWTSSTDTQYF	TGTGCCAGCAGCTTATGGACTAGCAGCACAGATACGCAGTATTTT
.	15	TRBV3-1	.	TRBJ2-3	CASSAVVGFTDTQYF	TGTGCCAGCAGCGCGGTAGTAGGGTTCACAGATACGCAGTATTTT